The clone carrying this T cell receptor beta chain turned up a few times. What it recognizes is unknown. The data belong to a study of T cell repertoires in cytomegalovirus infection. At the level of the study: Public TCR beta signatures marked donors with CMV infection and the matching HLA.

Germline assignment: CDR1 SGHDN and CDR2 FVKESK. CDR3 length equals 16 residues. The V and J ends lost 1 base and 4 bases respectively, with 17 bases between them. Study findings and constraints: Ex vivo responses were dominated by HLA-C-restricted CMV-specific TCR beta clonotypes. Carriers of CMV plus the relevant HLA were identified by cumulative public TCR beta family frequency.

TCRdb reprocessed the reads with MiXCR, giving one entry per CDR3 protein. The table has hundreds of thousands of distinct CDR3 sequences, 20% to 30% seen once. Input material: CD8+ T cells from PBMCs. The chain combines TRBV14 with TRBJ2-7; tentatively, D is TRBD2 (5 bases). The clonotype comes from a human donor in good health (CMV status not recorded). Some clones in this sample may be carry-over from other donors' samples. CDR3 DNA sequence: TGTGCCAGCAGCCAAGCCGGGAAAAGCAGCCATTACGAGCAGTACTTC. This translates into CASSQAGKSSHYEQYF. Supplemented by reference TRBV14 and TRBJ2-7, the full variable domain reads EAGVTQFPSHSVIEKGQTVTLRCDPISGHDNLYWYRRVMGKEIKFLLHFVKESKQDESGMPNNRFLAERTGGTYSTLKVQPAELEDSGVYFCASSQAGKSSHYEQYFGPGTRLTVT.